What follows is one T cell receptor (beta chain) and its context. Its target is unknown. The data were obtained in a study of cytomegalovirus exposure and HLA in healthy donors. PCR involved 60 Vbeta and 13 Jbeta primers. Using immunoSEQ multiplex PCR, the repertoire was profiled, and TCRdb retains in-frame clones only, with some absent. This sample has around 140,000 clones, with 75% to 80% found just once. Germline CDR1 is SGHTA and CDR2 is FQGNSA. CDR3 size: 17 residues. J gave up 5 bases and V 3 bases, and 14 bases lay outside the gene matches. Whole-study results and caveats: Presence/absence analyses rested on an assumption that sequencing depth was roughly uniform across donors. Previously analyzed data showed that most TCR beta V segments were productive at a frequency of about 87% or about 30%. Per a later analysis, HLA-associated TCR beta chains showed more clonal expansion than other, equally common TCR beta chains.

This TCR was sampled from a male donor in good health and CMV-seronegative. Source material: PBMCs. V is TRBV7-2 and J is TRBJ2-5; 8 positions agree with TRBD1. In DNA, the CDR3 is TGTGCCAGCAGCTTCAATCAGGGGGCAACGAGTGGGGAGACCCAGTACTTC. Protein product: CASSFNQGATSGETQYF.